The 10 T cell receptor beta chains below all came from one sample that was sequenced in a study of technical replicates of blood from a few donors. Profiling relied on immunoSEQ multiplex PCR, and the TCRdb table lists in-frame clones only, not all of them. The sample includes almost 85,000 clones, 95% to 98% of them seen just once. Sequencing was done on a sample of T cells isolated from PBMCs. These receptors all come from a human donor in good health.

The chain joins TRBV14 to TRBJ2-3, with 12 bases lining up with TRBD2. V was clipped by 4 bases and J by 4 bases; unmatched bases: 3. Germline CDR1 reads SGHDN; CDR2 reads FVKESK. The CDR3 length is 15 residues. The CDR3 loop reads CASSRLAGVSDTQYF. The CDR3 region has the DNA TGTGCCAGCAGCCGACTAGCGGGAGTTTCAGATACGCAGTATTTT. Looking up the rest from reference TRBV14 and TRBJ2-3 gives the full variable domain: EAGVTQFPSHSVIEKGQTVTLRCDPISGHDNLYWYRRVMGKEIKFLLHFVKESKQDESGMPNNRFLAERTGGTYSTLKVQPAELEDSGVYFCASSRLAGVSDTQYFGPGTRLTVL.

In its sample, this clone was seen once. This chain connects TRBV9 to TRBJ2-2, with D possibly TRBD1 on 5 matching bases. With 4 bases removed from V and 6 bases from J, the gap between germline ends came to 10 bases. Germline V gene data show CDR1 as SGDLS and CDR2 as YYNGEE. The CDR3 contains 13 residues. Here the CDR3 reads CASSSRVSGELFF. CDR3 sequence (DNA): TGTGCCAGCAGCTCCAGGGTTTCCGGGGAGCTGTTTTTT.

The chain carries TRBV7-9 and TRBJ1-2; D might be TRBD1 (6 bases). The V gene's germline CDR1 is SEHNR and CDR2 FQNEAQ (reference sequence). This CDR3 region has 13 residues. V was pared by 5 bases and J by 6 bases, with 13 bases between. The CDR3: CASSDQNRDGYTF. CDR3 in DNA: TGTGCCAGCAGCGACCAGAACAGGGATGGCTACACCTTC. Based on the CDR3 plus reference TRBV7-9 and TRBJ1-2, the full variable domain is DTGVSQNPRHKITKRGQNVTFRCDPISEHNRLYWYRQTLGQGPEFLTYFQNEAQLEKSRLLSDRFSAERPKGSFSTLEIQRTEQGDSAMYLCASSDQNRDGYTFGSGTRLTVV.

This chain joins TRBV5-1 and TRBJ2-3; 12 bases agree with TRBD2. J lost 2 bases, V lost 6 bases, and 1 base had no gene match. The germline CDR1 and CDR2 sequences are SGHRS and YFSETQ. The CDR3 runs 14 residues. CDR3: CASTSGGVTDTQYF. CDR3 bases: TGCGCCAGCACTAGCGGGGGGGTCACAGATACGCAGTATTTT.

As for this clone: One junction end does not reproduce the germline sequence, and a read error may be involved. The chain is built from TRBV5-1 and TRBJ2-5; TRBD2 matches at 7 bases. This CDR3 contains 15 residues. Germline lookup yields CDR1 SGHRS and CDR2 YFSETQ. This chain's CDR3 is CASSPGGLDQETQYF. The CDR3 DNA follows: TGCGCCAGCAGCCCGGGAGGACTAGACCAGGAGACCCAGTACTTC.

This clone has just a few counts. The chain joins TRBV7-2 to TRBJ2-2, with 7 positions matching TRBD1. There are 15 residues in the CDR3. Germline loops: CDR1 SGHTA, CDR2 FQGNSA. V lost 1 base to trimming and J lost 5 bases; unmatched junction nucleotides: 4. CDR3 coding DNA: TGTGCCAGCAGCTTAGGGTTACAGGGGACCGGGGAGCTGTTTTTT. It translates to CASSLGLQGTGELFF.

The CDR3 region is CASSVGRGGRMPSNYGYTF. DNA of the CDR3: TGTGCCAGCAGCGTAGGTAGGGGTGGACGGATGCCTTCTAACTATGGCTACACCTTC. The chain carries TRBV9 and TRBJ1-2; D is perhaps TRBD1 (5 bases). CDR1 is SGDLS and CDR2 is YYNGEE in the germline V gene. CDR3 length: 19 residues. V lost 0 bases, J lost 0 bases, and 21 bases lay in between.

The V call is TRBV29-1, the J call TRBJ2-7, with TRBD1 as a possible D gene (5 bases). CDR1 and CDR2 from the germline V gene are SQVTM and ANQGSEA. This CDR3 contains 13 residues. Trimming took off 0 bases at V and 3 bases at J, with 9 bases between the two ends. The CDR3 sequence: CSVEEAQGYEQYF. The CDR3 DNA follows: TGCAGCGTTGAAGAGGCCCAGGGCTACGAGCAGTACTTC.

V is TRBV27 and J is TRBJ2-5; unclear D gene. Trimming took off 8 bases at V and 1 base at J, with 20 bases between the two ends. Germline CDR1 is MNHEY and CDR2 is SMNVEV (reference sequence). This CDR3 region has 16 residues. CDR3 DNA sequence: TGTGCCAGCGGTTCCCCGACTCGAAAGACCCAAGAGACCCAGTACTTC. Amino acids: CASGSPTRKTQETQYF.

The rearrangement uses TRBV6-1 and TRBJ1-1, with TRBD1 as a possible D gene (5 bases). Per the germline V gene, CDR1 is MNHNS and CDR2 is SASEGT. CDR3 length: 15 residues. Trimming left V 4 bases short and J 4 bases short, with 16 bases between. The CDR3 coding sequence is TGTGCCAGCAGTGTTTATAGGCGGGGGTCCACTGAAGCTTTCTTT. Its translation is CASSVYRRGSTEAFF.